A selection of T cell receptor beta chains follows, all from one sample in a study of T cells in Graves' hyperthyroidism and ophthalmopathy. Using its own MiXCR run on the multiplex PCR reads, TCRdb lists one record per CDR3 protein. The sample lists under 700,000 distinct CDR3 sequences; about 43% were seen once. Sequences were obtained from peripheral blood or thyroid tissue (not recorded which). These receptors all stem from a woman aged 18-30 years with Graves' hyperthyroidism. Both conserved end residues are part of each CDR3. D genes are given only for firm matches. Where a row states a size, it is once, few, many or the class of an expanded clone; other rows omit it.

CASSEGTTGNTIYF	TGTGCCAGCAGTGAAGGGACAACTGGAAACACCATATATTTT	TRBV12-3/TRBV12-4	TRBJ1-3	few	NA
CSVEDSEFSGNTIYF	TGCAGCGTTGAAGATTCGGAATTCTCTGGAAACACCATATATTTT	TRBV29-1	TRBJ1-3	NA	NA
CASSDAGSPYEQYF	TGTGCCAGCAGTGACGCCGGGTCCCCCTACGAGCAGTACTTC	TRBV6-6	TRBJ2-7	NA	NA
CASSLASGQGFYGYTF	TGTGCCAGCAGCTTAGCGTCGGGACAGGGATTCTATGGCTACACCTTC	TRBV7-9	TRBJ1-2	many	TRBD1
CATLGLAAHEQYF	TGTGCCACCCTGGGACTAGCGGCCCACGAGCAGTACTTC	TRBV2	TRBJ2-7	many	TRBD2
CSARRTAQETQYF	TGCAGTGCTAGACGGACAGCTCAAGAGACCCAGTACTTC	TRBV20-1	TRBJ2-5	many	NA
CASSMVRPPAVFEQYF	TGTGCCAGTAGTATGGTAAGACCACCAGCGGTCTTCGAGCAGTACTTC	TRBV19	TRBJ2-7	NA	NA
CASSERQGSSPLHF	TGTGCCAGCAGTGAGCGACAGGGCTCTTCACCCCTCCACTTT	TRBV2	TRBJ1-6	NA	TRBD1
CAIRQGGAQPQHF	TGTGCCATCCGACAGGGCGGTGCTCAGCCCCAGCATTTT	TRBV2	TRBJ1-5	many	TRBD1
CSAEGSGSPLHF	TGCAGTGCTGAGGGGAGCGGTTCACCCCTCCACTTT	TRBV20-1	TRBJ1-6	many	NA
CASSYLTGTEAFF	TGTGCCAGCAGTTACTTGACAGGCACTGAAGCTTTCTTT	TRBV6-6	TRBJ1-1	few	NA
CATSAGKGQGAWETQYF	TGTGCCACCAGTGCAGGAAAAGGACAGGGGGCTTGGGAGACCCAGTACTTC	TRBV24-1	TRBJ2-5	NA	TRBD1
CASSLSPASETQYF	TGTGCCAGCAGCTTAAGCCCCGCGTCCGAGACCCAGTACTTC	TRBV7-3	TRBJ2-5	NA	NA
CASSQGLAGVVSGANVLTF	TGCGCCAGCAGCCAAGGACTAGCGGGAGTCGTCTCTGGGGCCAACGTCCTGACTTTC	TRBV4-3	TRBJ2-6	NA	TRBD2
CASRAAGGSYNSPLHF	TGTGCCAGCAGGGCGGCGGGTGGCTCCTATAATTCACCCCTCCACTTT	TRBV25-1	TRBJ1-6	NA	NA
CASSEAKRVQETQYF	TGTGCCAGCAGTGAAGCGAAAAGGGTCCAAGAGACCCAGTACTTC	TRBV25-1	TRBJ2-5	NA	NA
CASTRDVATNEKLFF	TGTGCCAGCACCCGCGATGTTGCAACTAATGAAAAACTGTTTTTT	TRBV6-2/TRBV6-3	TRBJ1-4	NA	NA